The subject of this entry is one TCR beta chain. The sample holds one count of this clone. Its recognized antigen is unknown. Base qualities are not at hand, and no much larger clone is one base apart. This sample's time point label indicates: about 28 days (+/-7) after the second vaccine dose. AZD1222 recipients given second doses at about 4 weeks or at about 12 weeks were pooled, since spike-specific TCR depth and breadth were not found to differ between the two schedules. Vaccinee samples were obtained from the UK trials COV001 and COV002, which included a single-blind randomized controlled phase 2/3 trial of AZD1222 (ChAdOx1 nCoV-19) in healthy adults. For TCRbeta chain sequencing, PBMC samples from trial participants were taken at day 0 and at day 28 after the second dose. This sample stems from a study of T cell responses to AZD1222 COVID-19 vaccine (dated by TCRdb to the early 2020s). In terms of the full investigation: TCR sequencing covered approximately 230 trial participants: 200 to 210 given two doses of AZD1222 and approximately 26 given two doses of MenACWY control vaccine. Trial participants were enrolled by age into subgroups of 18-55, 56-69 and 70-plus years, and around 150, 28 and 57 TCR-sequenced participants, respectively, were included in these subgroups. Broader findings and caveats from the paper: Most participants were white British and females outnumbered males, and the authors suggested that clonal diversity may have been underestimated. After two AZD1222 doses, both the breadth and the depth of spike-specific TCRs were significantly higher than at day 0 and than in MenACWY recipients. CD4 TCRs associated with the vaccine covered the entire spike protein, and the dominant responses were in regions 160-218 and 743-854. Conclusions about previously exposed vaccinees are limited, since just 6 or 7 AZD1222 recipients were seropositive for SARS-CoV-2 at baseline. Reportedly, almost half of the unique spike-specific TCRs recognized epitopes lying outside the regions that are mutated in the B.1.351 and B.1.1.7 variants. Because no samples from the day 14 peak response were available, repertoires could be characterized only after the peak T cell response. The 56-69-year group was small, and its depth increase did not reach significance, likely because of low power.

The CDR3 regions of human TCRbeta chains were subjected to immunosequencing. The published analysis was carried out like this. TCRs in the repertoires were compared against a reference library of SARS-CoV-2-specific TCRs that had been generated with the MIRA antigen-specificity platform. Breadth was defined as the fraction of unique TCRs that were SARS-CoV-2-associated. Depth was defined as the fraction of total T cells that were SARS-CoV-2-associated. Using the MIRA data, each spike-specific TCR was assigned both to the spike region to which the TCR was reactive and to a CD4 or CD8 class. Log10-transformed breadth and depth values were compared by one-way ANOVA with Sidak's multiple comparisons tests. TCRdb's version of the immuneACCESS table is confined to in-frame rearrangements and falls short of the full clone set. An unresolved V gene accounts for under half of the shortfall where checked; the remainder is of unknown origin. The DNA was the basis for D and trimming; V, J and clone size are from that table. Present in this sample are about 150,000 clones, roughly 90% of which were seen just once. 3% to 3.5% of the sample rests with the top ten.

Measured from the cysteine to the phenylalanine, the CDR3 is 13 residues long. The read is trimmed to its CDR3 DNA, 39 bases read in frame from base 1. From a lookup of the germline V gene, CDR1 and CDR2 are SNHLY and FYNNEI. Trimming removed 7 bases from V and 6 bases from J, leaving 13 bases between the germline ends. This clonotype originated in an adult who received the AZD1222 COVID-19 vaccine. In this chain, TRBV2 is recombined with TRBJ1-5; the D segment could be TRBD1, given 5 matching bases. This specimen was peripheral blood, taken 28 days after the second AZD1222 dose. The CDR3 loop reads CASTWDSGQPQHF. The DNA is as follows: TGTGCCAGCACATGGGACTCCGGTCAGCCCCAGCATTTT.